This TCR beta chain was captured by sequencing in a study of blood T cells in healthy people across ages. Notes on the study in general: More naive CD4+ cells and higher diversity marked long-lived donors relative to aged donors. Higher naive T cell percentage went strongly together with higher TCR beta diversity.

The authors ran a second PCR of about 6 to 11 cycles using a sample-barcoded 5' primer and a J-beta primer mix. Each CDR3 protein is one row after TCRdb ran MiXCR on the 5' RACE reads. The sample yields around 800,000 distinct CDR3 sequences, under 30% seen once. The J segment lost 3 bases and the V segment lost 4 bases, leaving 9 bases of the junction unmatched. CDR3 length: 16 amino acids. Per germline, CDR1 SGHRS and CDR2 YFSETQ. Concerning this clonotype itself: Antigen unknown.

These data were also reused for a study on T cells of mothers and their children. From that paper: Unrelated mother-child pairs always had slightly, but never significantly, lower normalized overlap than related pairs.

Material: blood. The sequence derives from a boy aged 5 to 17 in good health. The chain couples TRBV5-1 to TRBJ2-5; 10 bases map to TRBD2. The CDR3 DNA reads as TGCGCCAGCAGCGTAGCTAGCGGGGGAGCCAAAGAGACCCAGTACTTC. Its translation is CASSVASGGAKETQYF. The full variable domain, its missing parts supplied by reference TRBV5-1 and TRBJ2-5, is KAGVTQTPRYLIKTRGQQVTLSCSPISGHRSVSWYQQTPGQGLQFLFEYFSETQRNKGNFPGRFSGRQFSNSRSEMNVSTLELGDSALYLCASSVASGGAKETQYFGPGTRLLVL.